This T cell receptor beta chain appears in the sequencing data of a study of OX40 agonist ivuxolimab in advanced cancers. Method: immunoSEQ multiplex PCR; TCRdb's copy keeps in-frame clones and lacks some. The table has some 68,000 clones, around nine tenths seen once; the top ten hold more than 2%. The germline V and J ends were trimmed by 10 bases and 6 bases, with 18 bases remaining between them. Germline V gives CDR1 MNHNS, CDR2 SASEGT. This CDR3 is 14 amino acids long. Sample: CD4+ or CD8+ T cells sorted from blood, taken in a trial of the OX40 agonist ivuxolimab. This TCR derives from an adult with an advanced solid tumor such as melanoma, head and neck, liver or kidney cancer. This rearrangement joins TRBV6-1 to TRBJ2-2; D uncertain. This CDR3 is CATPSEYGPGELFF. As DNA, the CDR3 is TGTGCCACCCCATCCGAGTACGGTCCCGGGGAGCTGTTTTTT.